Listed here are 16 T cell receptor beta chains from one sample, sequenced in a study of T cell responses to AZD1222 COVID-19 vaccine. Sequenced by immunoSEQ multiplex PCR; TCRdb stores in-frame clones only, minus some. In the table there are under 200,000 clones, over 80% of which are singletons. The source was peripheral blood, collected on day 0 of AZD1222 vaccination. These receptors originate from an adult in good health.

Here the CDR3 reads CASSEYAGSFNEQFF. The CDR3 DNA reads TGTGCCAGCAGTGAATATGCGGGATCATTCAATGAGCAGTTCTTC. The chain uses TRBV25-1 and TRBJ2-1; tentatively, D is TRBD2 (6 bases). V was shortened by 0 bases and J by 6 bases, with 12 bases between the two germline ends. The CDR3 has 15 residues. Germline V gene sequence: CDR1 MGHDK, CDR2 SYGVNS.

CDR3 protein: CASSEVSTSNQPQHF. CDR3 bases: TGTGCCAGCAGTGAAGTCAGTACCTCCAATCAGCCCCAGCATTTT. This chain connects TRBV2 to TRBJ1-5; the D is unclear. Germline CDR1 and CDR2: SNHLY and FYNNEI. The ends were cut back, 1 base at V and 3 bases at J, with 10 bases in the middle. The CDR3 runs to 15 residues. Drawing the rest from reference TRBV2 and TRBJ1-5, the complete variable domain is EPEVTQTPSHQVTQMGQEVILRCVPISNHLYFYWYRQILGQKVEFLVSFYNNEISEKSEIFDDQFSVERPDGSNFTLKIRSTKLEDSAMYFCASSEVSTSNQPQHFGDGTRLSIL.

DNA for the CDR3: TGTGCCATGGAGGGGGGGGCACGGAATGAGCAGTTCTTC. Its protein product is CAMEGGARNEQFF. This chain connects TRBV5-4 to TRBJ2-1; TRBD2 is a possible D gene (7 bases). The germline V and J ends were trimmed by 9 bases and 7 bases, with 17 bases remaining between them. From germline, CDR1 is SGHNT and CDR2 YYREEE (reference sequence). The CDR3 runs 13 residues.

The chain employs TRBV7-8 and TRBJ2-7, with D perhaps matching TRBD1 (5 bases). Germline-derived CDR1 and CDR2 are SGHVS and FQNEAQ. The CDR3 length is 14 residues. Trimming shortened V by 2 bases and J by 4 bases, and 12 bases separated the two germline ends. CDR3 in amino acids: CASSLQGLGYEQYF. The CDR3 DNA reads TGTGCCAGCAGCTTACAGGGCTTAGGGTACGAGCAGTACTTC.

This clone was counted a single time. The chain couples TRBV6-5 to TRBJ1-1; D perhaps matches TRBD1 (5 bases). This CDR3 contains 13 residues. Trimming cost V 7 bases and J 1 base, with 10 bases left between them. The germline V gene has CDR1 MNHEY and CDR2 SVGAGI. CDR3 nucleotides: TGTGCCAGCACCCCAGGGCCGAACACTGAAGCTTTCTTT. Protein sequence: CASTPGPNTEAFF.

The V call is TRBV6-5, the J call TRBJ1-2; D is unresolved. Germline loops: CDR1 MNHEY, CDR2 SVGAGI. The CDR3 runs 15 residues. The ends were cut back, 0 bases at V and 0 bases at J, with 8 bases in the middle. The CDR3 spells CASSYSSVANYGYTF. DNA for the CDR3: TGTGCCAGCAGTTACTCCTCAGTAGCTAACTATGGCTACACCTTC.

J is TRBJ2-4 and V is TRBV9; D not certain. V lost 0 bases and J 8 bases, leaving 12 bases between the germline ends. The CDR3 is made up of 14 amino acids. Per germline, CDR1 SGDLS and CDR2 YYNGEE. CDR3: CASSVDEVVDIQYF. DNA for the CDR3: TGTGCCAGCAGCGTAGATGAAGTCGTCGACATTCAGTACTTC. Variable domain in full (rest from reference TRBV9 and TRBJ2-4): DSGVTQTPKHLITATGQRVTLRCSPRSGDLSVYWYQQSLDQGLQFLIQYYNGEERAKGNILERFSAQQFPDLHSELNLSSLELGDSALYFCASSVDEVVDIQYFGAGTRLSVL.

The chain couples TRBV28 to TRBJ1-4; 8 bases are a match to TRBD1. V gave up 5 bases and J gave up 8 bases; unmatched junction bases: 10. Germline V gene data show CDR1 as MDHEN and CDR2 as SYDVKM. This CDR3 region has 15 residues. Here the CDR3 reads CASSPRTGRREKLFF. In DNA, the CDR3 is TGTGCCAGCAGTCCCCGGACAGGGAGGAGGGAAAAACTGTTTTTT.

The CDR3 bases are TGTGCCAGCAGGGATCCGGGACTCCCGTACGAGCAGTACTTC. It is translated as CASRDPGLPYEQYF. This chain connects TRBV6-5 to TRBJ2-7; maybe TRBD2 (6 bases). Germline CDR1 is MNHEY and CDR2 is SVGAGI. Trimming shortened V by 6 bases and J by 4 bases, and 16 bases separated the two germline ends. This CDR3 has 14 residues.

This clone was found once. The V gene is TRBV4-1, the J gene TRBJ1-5; D is unresolved. V shed 3 bases and J shed 5 bases, with 14 bases lying between them. The CDR3 covers 15 residues. Germline V gene lookup returns CDR1 MGHRA and CDR2 YSYEKL. CDR3 sequence reads: CASSQVPGLHQPQHF. As DNA, the CDR3 is TGCGCCAGCAGCCAGGTCCCGGGGTTGCATCAGCCCCAGCATTTT.

The chain has TRBV5-6 and TRBJ2-7; D gene uncertain. The CDR3 runs to 13 residues. CDR1 and CDR2 from the germline V gene are SGHDT and YYEEEE. Trimming left V 1 base short and J 3 bases short, with 8 bases between. The CDR3 nucleotides read TGTGCCAGCAGCTTGCAACAGATCTACGAGCAGTACTTC. Its translation: CASSLQQIYEQYF.

On this clone itself: This sample includes further DNA sequences coding for the same CDR3. The V and J genes are TRBV2 and TRBJ2-7; possibly TRBD1 or TRBD2 for D (5 bases each). This CDR3 is built from 15 residues. Trimming pared 1 base from V and 1 base from J, leaving 11 bases between. Per germline, CDR1 SNHLY and CDR2 FYNNEI. The CDR3 sequence is CASSEGQRASYEQYF. CDR3 sequence (DNA): TGTGCCAGCAGTGAAGGACAGAGGGCATCCTACGAGCAGTACTTC.

The chain couples TRBV5-6 to TRBJ1-6; D is ambiguous. From germline, CDR1 is SGHDT and CDR2 YYEEEE. V lost 2 bases and J lost 7, with 13 bases in between. CDR3 length: 15 amino acids. The DNA of the CDR3 is TGTGCCAGCAGCTTCGGAGGCTGGGAGAATTCACCCCTCCACTTT. The encoded protein is CASSFGGWENSPLHF.

This clone occurred once. The genes are TRBV11-3 and TRBJ2-7, with D perhaps assigned TRBD1 or TRBD2 (6 bases each). Germline V CDR1 and CDR2: SGHNT, YENEEA. The CDR3 spans 15 residues. Trimming took off 4 bases at V and 0 bases at J, with 13 bases between the two ends. CDR3 amino acids: CASSSRGGSSYEQYF. As DNA, the CDR3 is TGTGCCAGCAGCTCCAGAGGGGGGAGCTCCTACGAGCAGTACTTC.

V and J are TRBV18 and TRBJ2-7; 7 bases fit TRBD1. Trimming cost V 5 bases and J 2 bases; bases outside gene matches: 6. Looked up from germline, CDR1 is KGHSH and CDR2 is LQKENI. The CDR3 has 14 amino acids. The CDR3 here is CASSKPGQPYEQYF. The CDR3 nucleotides are TGTGCCAGCTCAAAACCGGGACAGCCCTACGAGCAGTACTTC.

The chain joins TRBV11-2 to TRBJ2-1; D call uncertain. CDR1 and CDR2 (germline): SGHAT, FQNNGV. V was trimmed by 3 bases and J by 6 bases, leaving 12 bases between them. This CDR3 comprises 14 residues. This CDR3 reads CASSLDVSTNEQFF. CDR3 nucleotide sequence: TGTGCCAGCAGCTTGGATGTCAGTACCAATGAGCAGTTCTTC.